Following are 6 T cell receptor beta chains from one sample sequenced in a study of blood T cell repertoires in COVID-19. Data came from immunoSEQ multiplex PCR; TCRdb stores just in-frame clones and leaves some out. In the table there are around 170,000 clones, roughly nine tenths of which are singletons. What was sequenced was PBMCs or T cells enriched from blood (not recorded which). These receptor sequences come from a woman aged 45-59 years who had recovered from COVID-19.

The chain is built from TRBV6-5 and TRBJ2-7; 8 bases are shared with TRBD1. CDR3 size: 15 residues. CDR1 MNHEY and CDR2 SVGAGI come from the germline V gene. V shed 0 bases, J shed 3 bases, and the junction held 4 bases outside the gene matches. The CDR3 here is CASSYSDRAGYEQYF. The CDR3 nucleotides are TGTGCCAGCAGTTACTCGGACAGGGCTGGCTACGAGCAGTACTTC.

The CDR3 DNA reads TGTGCCACCAGTGATTTGACAGGGCTTGTAAAATCAGACGAAAAACTGTTTTTT. It specifies CATSDLTGLVKSDEKLFF. This sequence joins TRBV24-1 and TRBJ1-4; D possibly corresponds to TRBD1 (6 bases). The CDR3 extends over 18 amino acids. V gave up 0 bases and J gave up 8 bases, with 21 bases separating them. Germline loops: CDR1 KGHDR, CDR2 SFDVKD.

The chain links TRBV4-1 to TRBJ2-2; 10 nucleotides align to TRBD1. The CDR3 runs to 15 residues. The ends lost 1 base at V and 13 bases at J; junction bases unmatched: 9. From germline, CDR1 is MGHRA and CDR2 YSYEKL. Written as DNA, the CDR3 is TGCGCCAGCAGCCAAGTCGGACAGGGGGGAGCCCGGCTGTTTTTT. Its protein is CASSQVGQGGARLFF.

This rearrangement joins TRBV4-2 to TRBJ2-7, with D possibly being TRBD1 (5 bases). The V end was cut by 1 base, the J end by 2 bases, with 9 bases between. The CDR3 extends over 14 amino acids. Germline V gives CDR1 LGHNA, CDR2 YNFKEQ. The CDR3 nucleotides are TGTGCCAGCAGCCAAGGGACATTCGCCTACGAGCAGTACTTC. It translates to CASSQGTFAYEQYF.

J is TRBJ2-7 and V is TRBV5-5; TRBD2 matches 7 bases. V shed 4 bases and J 0 bases; nucleotides not matched to a gene: 7. From germline, CDR1 is SGHKS and CDR2 YYEKEE (reference sequence). This CDR3 has 15 amino acids. The CDR3 is CASSLEGGSSYEQYF. In DNA form, the CDR3 reads TGTGCCAGCAGCCTCGAGGGAGGGAGCTCCTACGAGCAGTACTTC.

The chain uses TRBV19 and TRBJ1-2, with D possibly matching TRBD1 (5 bases). V shed 7 bases and J shed 4 bases, with 16 bases lying between them. CDR3 length equals 14 residues. Germline lookup yields CDR1 LNHDA and CDR2 SQIVND (reference sequence). CDR3 bases: TGTGCCAGTACTACAGGCTACGGGAGCTATGGCTACACCTTC. Translated: CASTTGYGSYGYTF.